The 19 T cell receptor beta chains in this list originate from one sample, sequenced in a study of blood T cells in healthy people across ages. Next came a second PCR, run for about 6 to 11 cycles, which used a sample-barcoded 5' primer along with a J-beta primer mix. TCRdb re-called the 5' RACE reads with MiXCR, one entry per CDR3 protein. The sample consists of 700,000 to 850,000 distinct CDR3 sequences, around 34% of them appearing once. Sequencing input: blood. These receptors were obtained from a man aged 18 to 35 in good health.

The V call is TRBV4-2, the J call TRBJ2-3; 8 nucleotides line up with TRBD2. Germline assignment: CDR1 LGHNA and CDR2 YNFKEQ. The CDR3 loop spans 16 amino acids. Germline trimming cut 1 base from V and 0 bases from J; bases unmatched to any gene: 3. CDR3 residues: CASSQGSGVSTDTQYF. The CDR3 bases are TGTGCCAGCAGCCAAGGTAGCGGGGTCAGCACAGATACGCAGTATTTT.

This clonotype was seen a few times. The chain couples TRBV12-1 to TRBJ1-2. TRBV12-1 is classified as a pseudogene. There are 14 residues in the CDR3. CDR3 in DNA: TGTGCCAGCAGCTTTCCAAACAAGGTGTTTGGCTACACCTTC. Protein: CASSFPNKVFGYTF.

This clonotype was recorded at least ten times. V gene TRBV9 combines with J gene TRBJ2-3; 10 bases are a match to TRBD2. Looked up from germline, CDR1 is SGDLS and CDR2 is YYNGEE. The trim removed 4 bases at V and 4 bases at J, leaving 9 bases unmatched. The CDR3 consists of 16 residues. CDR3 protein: CASSQGLAVPPDTQYF. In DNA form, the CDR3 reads TGTGCCAGCAGCCAAGGACTAGCGGTTCCTCCAGATACGCAGTATTTT.

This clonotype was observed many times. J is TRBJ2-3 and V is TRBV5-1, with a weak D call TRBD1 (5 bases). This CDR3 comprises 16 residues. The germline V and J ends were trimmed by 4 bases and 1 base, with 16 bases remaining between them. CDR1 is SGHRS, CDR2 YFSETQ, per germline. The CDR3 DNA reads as TGCGCCAGCAGCCGACCTCAGGGATCGGGCACAGATACGCAGTATTTT. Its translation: CASSRPQGSGTDTQYF.

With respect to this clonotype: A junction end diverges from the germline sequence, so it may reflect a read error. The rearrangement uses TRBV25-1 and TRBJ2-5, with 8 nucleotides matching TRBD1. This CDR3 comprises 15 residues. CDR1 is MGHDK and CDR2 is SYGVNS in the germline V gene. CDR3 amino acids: CASSDPRTGQETQYF. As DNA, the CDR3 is TGTGCCAGCAGTGATCCACGGACAGGGCAAGAGACCCAGTATTTC.

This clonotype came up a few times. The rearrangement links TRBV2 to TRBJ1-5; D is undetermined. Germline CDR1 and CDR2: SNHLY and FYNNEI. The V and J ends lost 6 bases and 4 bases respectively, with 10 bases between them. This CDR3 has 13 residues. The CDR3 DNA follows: TGTGCCAGCAGGGCGGCAGTAAATCAGCCCCAGCATTTT. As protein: CASRAAVNQPQHF.

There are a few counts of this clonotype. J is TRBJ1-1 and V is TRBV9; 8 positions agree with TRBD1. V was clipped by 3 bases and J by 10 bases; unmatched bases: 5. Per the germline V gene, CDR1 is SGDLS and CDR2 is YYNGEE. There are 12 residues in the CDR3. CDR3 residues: CASSGRQGLAFF. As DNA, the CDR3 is TGTGCCAGCAGCGGGCGACAGGGGCTAGCTTTCTTT.

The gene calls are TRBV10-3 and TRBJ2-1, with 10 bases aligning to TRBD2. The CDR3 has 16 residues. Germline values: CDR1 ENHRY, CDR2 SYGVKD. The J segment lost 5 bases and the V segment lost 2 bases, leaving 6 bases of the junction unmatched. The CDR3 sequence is CAISEPGLARHNEQFF. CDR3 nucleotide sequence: TGTGCCATCAGTGAGCCGGGACTAGCGAGACACAATGAGCAGTTCTTC.

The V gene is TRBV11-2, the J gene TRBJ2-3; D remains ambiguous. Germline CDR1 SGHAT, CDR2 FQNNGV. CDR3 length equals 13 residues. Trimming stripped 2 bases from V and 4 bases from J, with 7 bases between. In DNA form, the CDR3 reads TGTGCCAGCAGCTTAAATTTCGCAGATACGCAGTATTTT. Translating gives CASSLNFADTQYF.

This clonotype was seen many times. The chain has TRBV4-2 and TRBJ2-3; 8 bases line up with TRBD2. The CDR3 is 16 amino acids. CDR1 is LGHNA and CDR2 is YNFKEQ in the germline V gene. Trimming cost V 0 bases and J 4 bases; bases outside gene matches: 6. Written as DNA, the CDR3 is TGTGCCAGCAGCCAAGACCCCGGGGGGGTAGCAGATACGCAGTATTTT. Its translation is CASSQDPGGVADTQYF.

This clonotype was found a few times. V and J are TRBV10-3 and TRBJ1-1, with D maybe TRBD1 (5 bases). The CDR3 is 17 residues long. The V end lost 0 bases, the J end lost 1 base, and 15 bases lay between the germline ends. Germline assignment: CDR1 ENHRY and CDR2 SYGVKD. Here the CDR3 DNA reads TGTGCCATCAGTGAGTCGACCGGAGGGAGGGGGAACACTGAAGCTTTCTTT. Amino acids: CAISESTGGRGNTEAFF.

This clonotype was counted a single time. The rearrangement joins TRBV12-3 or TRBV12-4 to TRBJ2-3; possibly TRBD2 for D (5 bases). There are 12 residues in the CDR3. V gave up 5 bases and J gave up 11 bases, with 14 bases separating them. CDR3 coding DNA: TGTGCCAGCAGTGTGAGGGCAGATGTGCAGTATTTT. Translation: CASSVRADVQYF.

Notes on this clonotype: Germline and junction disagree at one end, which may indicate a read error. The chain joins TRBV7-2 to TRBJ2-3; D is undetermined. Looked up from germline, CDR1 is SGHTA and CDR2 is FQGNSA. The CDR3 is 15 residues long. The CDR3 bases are TGTGCCAGCAGCTTATATTACCGCGGCACAGATACGCGGTATTTT. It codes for CASSLYYRGTDTRYF.

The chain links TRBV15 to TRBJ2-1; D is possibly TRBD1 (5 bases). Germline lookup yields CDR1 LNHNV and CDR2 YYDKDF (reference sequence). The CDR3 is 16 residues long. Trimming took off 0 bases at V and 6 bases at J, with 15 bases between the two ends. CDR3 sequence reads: CATSRDRAGFSNEQFF. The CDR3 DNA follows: TGTGCCACCAGCAGAGATCGCGCAGGGTTTTCCAATGAGCAGTTCTTC.

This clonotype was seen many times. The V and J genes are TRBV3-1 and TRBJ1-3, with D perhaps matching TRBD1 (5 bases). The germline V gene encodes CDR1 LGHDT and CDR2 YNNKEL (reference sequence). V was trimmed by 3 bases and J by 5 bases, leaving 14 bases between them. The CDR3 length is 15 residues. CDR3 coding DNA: TGTGCCAGCAGCCACGGAGGAGGGACCCGAAACACCATATATTTT. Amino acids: CASSHGGGTRNTIYF.

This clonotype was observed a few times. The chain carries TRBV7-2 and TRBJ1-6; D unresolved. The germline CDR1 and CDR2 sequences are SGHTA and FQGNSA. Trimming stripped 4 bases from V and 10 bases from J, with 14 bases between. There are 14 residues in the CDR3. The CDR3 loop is CASSWADRRSPLHF. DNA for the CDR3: TGTGCCAGCAGCTGGGCAGATCGGAGATCACCCCTCCACTTT.

CDR3 sequence (DNA): TGTGCCAGCAGCCCAGGGACGGCCATCACCGGGGAGCTGTTTTTT. Translated: CASSPGTAITGELFF. The J gene is TRBJ2-2, the V gene TRBV13; D tentatively fits TRBD1 or TRBD2 (5 bases each). Germline CDR1 and CDR2: PRHDT and FYEKMQ (reference sequence). This CDR3 region has 15 residues. The germline V and J ends were trimmed by 5 bases and 4 bases, with 14 bases remaining between them.

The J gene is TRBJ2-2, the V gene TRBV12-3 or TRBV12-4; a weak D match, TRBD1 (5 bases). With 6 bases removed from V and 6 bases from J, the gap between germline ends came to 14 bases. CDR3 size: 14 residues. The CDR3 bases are TGTGCCAGCAGACCTCGACAGAATGCCGGGGAGCTGTTTTTT. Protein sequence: CASRPRQNAGELFF.

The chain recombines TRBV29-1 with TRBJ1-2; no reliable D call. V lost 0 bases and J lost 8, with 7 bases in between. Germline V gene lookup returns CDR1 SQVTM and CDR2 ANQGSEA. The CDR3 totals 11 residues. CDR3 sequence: CSVEDRIGYTF. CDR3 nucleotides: TGCAGCGTTGAAGATCGAATAGGCTACACCTTC.